The rows below give T cell receptor beta chains drawn from one sample of a study of regulatory T cells in long-lasting Graves disease. In TCRdb, the multiplex PCR reads were re-called with MiXCR into one record per CDR3 protein. The table includes some 440,000 distinct CDR3 sequences, less than 25% detected once. Material: peripheral blood mononuclear cells (PBMCs), obtained when the disease was refractory, from a patient treated with antithyroid drugs. These receptor sequences come from a female donor with Graves disease. The CDR3 runs from the conserved cysteine through the conserved F or W. D genes are given only for firm matches. Size values are once, few and many counts, or a class for expanded clones, and some rows have none.

v_call,j_call,d_call,clone_size,cdr3_aa,cdr3_nt
TRBV27,TRBJ1-6,.,many,CASSEQVYNSPLHF,TGTGCCAGCAGTGAGCAGGTTTATAATTCACCCCTCCACTTT
TRBV11-2,TRBJ2-7,TRBD2,many,CASSPTSGNPYEQYF,TGTGCCAGCAGCCCCACTAGCGGGAACCCCTACGAGCAGTACTTC
TRBV28,TRBJ1-5,TRBD1,many,CASNFNEQRDSDRAQPQHF,TGTGCCAGCAATTTTAACGAGCAGAGGGACAGTGATAGGGCTCAGCCCCAGCATTTT
TRBV5-5,TRBJ2-5,TRBD2,.,CASSLASGRAWETQYF,TGTGCCAGCAGCTTGGCTAGCGGGAGGGCCTGGGAGACCCAGTACTTC
TRBV11-2,TRBJ1-6,.,few,CASSPGPYNSPLHF,TGTGCCAGCAGCCCGGGCCCATATAATTCACCCCTCCACTTT
TRBV5-4,TRBJ2-6,.,few,CASSLQGNGTNVLTF,TGTGCCAGCAGCTTGCAGGGTAACGGGACCAACGTCCTGACTTTC
TRBV6-1,TRBJ2-7,.,many,CASRPAGHAYEQYF,TGTGCCAGCAGGCCGGCGGGACACGCCTACGAGCAGTACTTC
TRBV29-1,TRBJ1-4,.,.,CSGLQGDEKLFF,TGCAGCGGGCTACAGGGTGATGAAAAACTGTTTTTT
TRBV28,TRBJ1-5,.,.,CASSLIVQPQHF,TGTGCCAGCAGTTTGATCGTCCAGCCCCAGCATTTT
TRBV15,TRBJ2-7,TRBD2,many,CATSRSGLAGSHEQYF,TGTGCCACCAGCAGATCCGGACTAGCGGGATCCCACGAGCAGTACTTC
TRBV5-1,TRBJ1-6,.,.,CASSFQGHNSPLHF,TGCGCCAGCAGCTTCCAGGGTCATAATTCACCCCTCCACTTT
TRBV20-1,TRBJ2-7,.,many,CSARAQGGYEQYF,TGCAGTGCTAGAGCACAGGGAGGGTACGAGCAGTACTTC
TRBV19,TRBJ1-1,TRBD1,many,CASSPEGQGAGVDTEAFF,TGTGCCAGTAGTCCGGAGGGACAGGGGGCTGGGGTAGACACTGAAGCTTTCTTT
TRBV7-2,TRBJ1-5,.,.,CASSLGRAGATNQPQHF,TGTGCCAGCAGCTTAGGTCGGGCAGGGGCGACTAATCAGCCCCAGCATTTT
TRBV6-5,TRBJ2-7,.,few,CASSSTTRDEQYF,TGTGCCAGCAGTTCTACTACTAGAGACGAGCAGTACTTC
TRBV30,TRBJ2-5,.,many,CAWMTGLRETQYF,TGTGCCTGGATGACGGGGCTAAGGGAGACCCAGTACTTC
TRBV9,TRBJ2-7,.,few,CASSGQDSSYEQYF,TGTGCCAGCAGCGGGCAGGATAGCTCCTACGAGCAGTACTTC
TRBV19,TRBJ1-5,.,few,CASTPVGVGQPQHF,TGTGCCAGTACTCCGGTGGGGGTCGGTCAGCCCCAGCATTTT
TRBV9,TRBJ1-6,.,.,CASSVDNSPLHF,TGTGCCAGCAGCGTAGATAATTCACCCCTCCACTTT
TRBV6-1,TRBJ1-1,TRBD1,many,CASSDPGGIEAFF,TGTGCCAGCAGTGATCCAGGGGGGATTGAAGCTTTCTTT
TRBV7-9,TRBJ1-4,.,.,CASSLGTGDHNEKLFF,TGTGCCAGCAGCTTGGGGACGGGGGACCATAATGAAAAACTGTTTTTT
TRBV24-1,TRBJ2-1,TRBD2,few,CATSGEAGGLYEQFF,TGTGCCACCAGTGGAGAGGCGGGAGGGCTCTATGAGCAGTTCTTC
TRBV24-1,TRBJ2-2,.,.,CATSDHRQGGTGELFF,TGTGCCACCAGTGACCACAGACAGGGAGGGACCGGGGAGCTGTTTTTT
TRBV27,TRBJ2-1,TRBD2,.,CASSLHGRWPYNEQFF,TGTGCCAGCAGTTTACACGGGAGGTGGCCCTACAATGAGCAGTTCTTC
TRBV5-5,TRBJ1-1,TRBD1,many,CASSFTGAEAFF,TGTGCCAGCAGCTTTACAGGGGCTGAAGCTTTCTTT
TRBV20-1,TRBJ1-2,TRBD1,many,CSGRGQPGSYTF,TGCAGTGGGCGGGGACAGCCGGGGAGCTACACCTTC
TRBV4-2,TRBJ1-2,.,.,CASSQPRAGAGGYTF,TGTGCCAGCAGCCAACCGAGGGCGGGGGCGGGTGGCTACACCTTC
TRBV20-1,TRBJ2-7,.,few,CSARGFGTVSYEQYF,TGCAGTGCTAGAGGTTTTGGGACCGTATCCTACGAGCAGTACTTC
TRBV28,TRBJ1-3,.,.,CASSPTGVISGNTIYF,TGTGCCAGCAGCCCGACAGGAGTGATCTCTGGAAACACCATATATTTT
TRBV3-1,TRBJ1-4,TRBD1,many,CASSHRQGISEKLFF,TGTGCCAGCAGCCATCGACAGGGCATAAGTGAAAAACTGTTTTTT